This TCR beta chain was identified in a study of blood T cell repertoires in COVID-19. As for the study in general: Material from acute and convalescent COVID-19 was sourced from the United States, Italy and Spain. Sample material is recorded as cDNA or gDNA derived from T cells, B-cell-depleted T cells, or PBMCs.

Germline CDR1 and CDR2: SGHAT and FQNNGV. The CDR3 length is 17 residues. Trimming removed 10 bases from V and 2 bases from J, with 26 bases in between. Authors' analysis steps: Reference gene primer amplification in the assay estimated nucleated cell counts. Sequenced by immunoSEQ multiplex PCR; TCRdb stores in-frame clones only, minus some. For V, J and clone size, that table is used; D and trimming come from the DNA. The sample has 45,000 to 60,000 clones, 75% to 95% seen once. The source of this sequence is a man between 65 and 80 years old with active COVID-19. The chain couples TRBV11-2 to TRBJ1-1, with a possible D match to TRBD1 (5 bases). The specimen sequenced was peripheral blood. CDR3: CAIPKQDTTSPNTEAFF. For the CDR3, the DNA is TGTGCCATTCCGAAACAGGACACCACTTCACCTAACACTGAAGCTTTCTTT.